A selection of T cell receptor beta chains follows, all from one sample in a study of beta chain features in type 1 diabetes. Method: immunoSEQ multiplex PCR; TCRdb's copy keeps in-frame clones and lacks some. The sample holds under 450,000 clones, more than 12% seen once. Sequenced: naive CD4+ T cells from blood. All receptors come from a young woman in good health. The conserved cysteine and the conserved F or W are not part of the CDR3 here. Fields, in order: CDR3 length, V gene, J gene, CDR3 protein.

>9|TRBV30|TRBJ2-7
AWSVLNEQY
>12|TRBV30|TRBJ2-2
AWIWSENTGELF
>12|TRBV7-2|TRBJ2-5
ASSFAGQQETQY
>9|TRBV5-6|TRBJ2-4
ASSAGDRVR
>13|TRBV5-6|TRBJ2-7
ASSFRLAGAYEQY
>12|TRBV21-1|TRBJ1-5
ASISSGVRQPQH
>12|TRBV29-1|TRBJ2-1
SVELSGRGNEQF
>10|TRBV10-3|TRBJ2-7
ATGQGAVEQY
>14|TRBV29-1|TRBJ2-7
SVVAGLAGLGYEQY
>11|TRBV30|TRBJ2-5
AWNGGLGETQY